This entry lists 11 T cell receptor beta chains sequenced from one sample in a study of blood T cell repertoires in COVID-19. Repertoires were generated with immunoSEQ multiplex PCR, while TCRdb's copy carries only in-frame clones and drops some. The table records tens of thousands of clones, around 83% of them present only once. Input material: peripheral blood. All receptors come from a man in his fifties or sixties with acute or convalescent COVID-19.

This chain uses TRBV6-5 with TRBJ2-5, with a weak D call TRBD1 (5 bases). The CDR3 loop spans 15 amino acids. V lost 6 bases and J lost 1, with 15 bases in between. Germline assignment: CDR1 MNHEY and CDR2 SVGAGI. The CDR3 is CASSKTVGAQETQYF. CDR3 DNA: TGTGCCAGCAGCAAAACGGTTGGGGCCCAAGAGACCCAGTACTTC.

CDR3 loop: CASSEDRGYGNTIYF. For the CDR3, the DNA is TGTGCCAGTAGTGAGGACAGGGGGTATGGAAACACCATATATTTT. The chain joins TRBV19 to TRBJ1-3, with 10 nucleotides matching TRBD1. Losses at the gene ends were 5 bases for V and 3 bases for J; bases not matched to a gene: 4. The CDR3 covers 15 residues. CDR1 is LNHDA, CDR2 SQIVND, per germline (reference sequence).

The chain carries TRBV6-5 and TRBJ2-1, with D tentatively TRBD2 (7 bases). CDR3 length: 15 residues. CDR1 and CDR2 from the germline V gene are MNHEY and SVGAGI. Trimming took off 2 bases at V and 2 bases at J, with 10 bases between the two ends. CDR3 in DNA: TGTGCCAGCAGTTACGAGGGGGGGGCCTACAATGAGCAGTTCTTC. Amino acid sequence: CASSYEGGAYNEQFF.

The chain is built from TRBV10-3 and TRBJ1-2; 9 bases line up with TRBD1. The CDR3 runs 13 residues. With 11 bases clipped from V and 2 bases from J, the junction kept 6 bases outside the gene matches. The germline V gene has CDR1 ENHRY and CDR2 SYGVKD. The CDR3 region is CAVGQGKNYGYTF. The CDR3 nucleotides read TGTGCCGTCGGACAGGGGAAGAACTATGGCTACACCTTC.

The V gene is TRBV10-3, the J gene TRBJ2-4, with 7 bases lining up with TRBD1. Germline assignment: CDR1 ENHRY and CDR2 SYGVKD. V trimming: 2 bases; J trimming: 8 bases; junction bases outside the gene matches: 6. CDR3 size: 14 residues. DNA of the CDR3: TGTGCCATCAGTGAGAGGGGGCTGGGGGACATTCAGTACTTC. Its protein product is CAISERGLGDIQYF.

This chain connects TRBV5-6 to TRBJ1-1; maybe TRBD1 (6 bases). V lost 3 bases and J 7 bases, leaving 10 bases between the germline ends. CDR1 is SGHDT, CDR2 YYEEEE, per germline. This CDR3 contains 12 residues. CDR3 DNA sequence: TGTGCCAGCAGCTCCAACAGGGTTGAAGCTTTCTTT. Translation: CASSSNRVEAFF. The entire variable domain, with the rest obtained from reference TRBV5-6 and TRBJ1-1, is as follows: DAGVTQSPTHLIKTRGQQVTLRCSPKSGHDTVSWYQQALGQGPQFIFQYYEEEERQRGNFPDRFSGHQFPNYSSELNVNALLLGDSALYLCASSSNRVEAFFGQGTRLTVV.

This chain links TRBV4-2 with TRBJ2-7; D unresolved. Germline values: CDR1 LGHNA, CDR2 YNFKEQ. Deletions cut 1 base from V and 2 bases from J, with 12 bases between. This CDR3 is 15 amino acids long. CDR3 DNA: TGTGCCAGCAGCCAAGCATATTCTCAGACCTACGAGCAGTACTTC. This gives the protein CASSQAYSQTYEQYF.

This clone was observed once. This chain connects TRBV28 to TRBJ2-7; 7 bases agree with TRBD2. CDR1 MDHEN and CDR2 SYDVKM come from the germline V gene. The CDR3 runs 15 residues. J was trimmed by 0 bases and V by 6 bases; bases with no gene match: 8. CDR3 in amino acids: CASSLPASGSYEQYF. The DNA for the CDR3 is TGTGCCAGCAGCCTTCCGGCTAGCGGCTCCTACGAGCAGTACTTC.

CDR3: CAISAVLAGVGEQYF. As DNA, the CDR3 is TGTGCCATCAGTGCGGTACTAGCGGGAGTTGGCGAGCAGTACTTC. This chain uses TRBV10-3 with TRBJ2-7, with 11 bases that match TRBD2. Unmatched junction bases numbered 8, after V lost 4 bases and J lost 6 bases. The CDR3 has 15 amino acids. Looked up from germline, CDR1 is ENHRY and CDR2 is SYGVKD.

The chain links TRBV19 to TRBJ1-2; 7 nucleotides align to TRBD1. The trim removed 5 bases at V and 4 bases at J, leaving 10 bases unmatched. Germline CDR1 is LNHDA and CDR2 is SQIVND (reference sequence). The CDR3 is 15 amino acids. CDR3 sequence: CASSSRQGSLYGYTF. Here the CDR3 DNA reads TGTGCCAGTAGTTCCCGACAGGGATCCCTCTATGGCTACACCTTC.

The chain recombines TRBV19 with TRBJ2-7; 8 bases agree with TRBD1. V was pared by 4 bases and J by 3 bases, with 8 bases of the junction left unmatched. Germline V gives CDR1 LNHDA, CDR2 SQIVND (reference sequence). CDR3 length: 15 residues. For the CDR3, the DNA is TGTGCCAGTAGTAACCCGGGACAGGTAGACTACGAGCAGTACTTC. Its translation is CASSNPGQVDYEQYF.